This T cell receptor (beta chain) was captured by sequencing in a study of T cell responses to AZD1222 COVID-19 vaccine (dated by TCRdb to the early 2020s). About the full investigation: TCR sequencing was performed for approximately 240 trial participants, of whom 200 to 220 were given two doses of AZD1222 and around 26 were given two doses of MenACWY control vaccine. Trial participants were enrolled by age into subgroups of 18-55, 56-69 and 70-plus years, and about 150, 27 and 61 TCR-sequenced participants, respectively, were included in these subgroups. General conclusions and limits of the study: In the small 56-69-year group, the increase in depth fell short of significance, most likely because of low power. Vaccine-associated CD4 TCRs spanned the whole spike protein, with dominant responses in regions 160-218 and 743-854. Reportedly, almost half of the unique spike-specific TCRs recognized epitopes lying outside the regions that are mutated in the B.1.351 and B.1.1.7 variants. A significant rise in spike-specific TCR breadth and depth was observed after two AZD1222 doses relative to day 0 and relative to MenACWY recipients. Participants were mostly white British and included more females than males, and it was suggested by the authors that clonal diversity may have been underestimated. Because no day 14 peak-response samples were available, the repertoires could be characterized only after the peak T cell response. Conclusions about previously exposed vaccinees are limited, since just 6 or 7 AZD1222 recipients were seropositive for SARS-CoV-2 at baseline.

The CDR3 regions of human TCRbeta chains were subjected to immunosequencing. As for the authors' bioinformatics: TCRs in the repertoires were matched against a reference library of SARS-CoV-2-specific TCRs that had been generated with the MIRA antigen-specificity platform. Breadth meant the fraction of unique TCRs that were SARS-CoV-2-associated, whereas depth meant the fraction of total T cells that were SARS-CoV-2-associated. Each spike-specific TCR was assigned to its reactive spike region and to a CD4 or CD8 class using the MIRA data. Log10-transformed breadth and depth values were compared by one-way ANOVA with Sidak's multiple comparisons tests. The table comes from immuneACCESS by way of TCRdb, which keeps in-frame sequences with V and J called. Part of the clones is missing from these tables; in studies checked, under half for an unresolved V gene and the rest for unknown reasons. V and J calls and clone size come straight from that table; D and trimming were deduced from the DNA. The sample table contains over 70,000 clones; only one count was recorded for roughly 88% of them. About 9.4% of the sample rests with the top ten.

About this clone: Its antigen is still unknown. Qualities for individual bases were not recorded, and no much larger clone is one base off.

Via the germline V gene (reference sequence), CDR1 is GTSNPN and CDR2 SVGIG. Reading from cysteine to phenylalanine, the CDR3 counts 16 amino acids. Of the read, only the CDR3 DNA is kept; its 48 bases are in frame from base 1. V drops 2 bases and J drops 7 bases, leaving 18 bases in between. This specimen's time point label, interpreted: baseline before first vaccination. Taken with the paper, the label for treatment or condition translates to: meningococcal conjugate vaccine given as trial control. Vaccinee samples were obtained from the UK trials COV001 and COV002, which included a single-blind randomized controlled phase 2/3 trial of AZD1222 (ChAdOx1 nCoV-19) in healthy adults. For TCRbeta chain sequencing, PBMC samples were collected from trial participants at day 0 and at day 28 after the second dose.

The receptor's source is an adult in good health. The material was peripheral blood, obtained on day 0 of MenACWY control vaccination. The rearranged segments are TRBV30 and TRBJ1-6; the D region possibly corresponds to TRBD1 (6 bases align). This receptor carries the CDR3 CAWSPPGGTGNSPLHF. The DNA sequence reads TGTGCCTGGAGTCCCCCCGGTGGAACAGGGAATTCACCCCTCCACTTT.